This TCR beta chain was captured by sequencing in a study of human T cells and chemical hapten exposure. Across the study: Readings were taken at 6 days from patch tests that had applied 0.01% DPC to the upper back. Study observations and caveats: It was expanded TCRs that formed significantly more large CDR3 similarity clusters than controls did.

Time point indicated: patch test 3, about 24 weeks after DPC sensitization. The treatment denotes: therapeutic diphenylcyclopropenone sensitization with weekly scalp DPC. To note about this clonotype: Its antigen is unidentified.

Each CDR3 protein gets one entry after TCRdb re-called the RACE reads with MiXCR. This repertoire shows 25,000 to 35,000 distinct CDR3 sequences, 5% to 6% found once; its top ten account for 4.5% to 6.5%. Germline values: CDR1 DFQATT, CDR2 SNEGSKA (reference sequence). J was trimmed by 1 base and V by 3 bases; bases with no gene match: 2. The CDR3 extends over 14 amino acids. This TCR was recovered from a man between 25 and 39 years old with alopecia areata. Some clones in this sample may be carry-over from other donors' samples. Sequencing used whole blood, obtained in connection with sensitization to the hapten diphenylcyclopropenone (DPC). This chain connects TRBV20-1 to TRBJ1-4; 7 bases align to TRBD1. CDR3 amino acids: CSARDRRTNEKLFF. CDR3 in DNA: TGCAGTGCTAGGGACAGGAGAACTAATGAAAAACTGTTTTTT.